This TCR beta chain was obtained from a study of Ad26.COV2.S vaccination and SARS-CoV-2 variants. In the study overall: Among those in the COV1001 Ad26.COV2.S trial arm was the donor. Into the muscle, Ad26.COV2.S was dosed once or twice, 56 days apart.

The V and J ends lost 2 bases and 0 bases respectively, with 1 base between them. This CDR3 comprises 12 residues. Study results and limitations: From the TCR breadth and depth analyses, total T cell responses may have been underestimated. Vaccinees displayed broader spike-specific TCR repertoires than placebo recipients.

Clones were sequenced by immunoSEQ multiplex PCR, and TCRdb holds only the in-frame ones, with some missing. There are hundreds of thousands of clones in the sample; more than 85% occur only once, and approximately 5% lies in the top ten. This sample's treatment: roughly 20 received Ad26.COV2.S at low or high dose, single or two shots; roughly 5 received placebo; per-sample allocation not given. Each sample was drawn 63 days after the first injection (of vaccine or placebo). With regard to this clone: The antigen is undetermined.

The J gene is TRBJ1-1, the V gene TRBV12-3 or TRBV12-4; no definite D call. The receptor was isolated from a person between 18 and 59 years old who received the Ad26.COV2.S COVID-19 vaccine or a placebo. The sample was peripheral blood, taken in a trial of Ad26.COV2.S vaccine versus placebo. CDR3 coding DNA: TGTGCCAGCAGTTTAATGAACACTGAAGCTTTCTTT. It specifies CASSLMNTEAFF.